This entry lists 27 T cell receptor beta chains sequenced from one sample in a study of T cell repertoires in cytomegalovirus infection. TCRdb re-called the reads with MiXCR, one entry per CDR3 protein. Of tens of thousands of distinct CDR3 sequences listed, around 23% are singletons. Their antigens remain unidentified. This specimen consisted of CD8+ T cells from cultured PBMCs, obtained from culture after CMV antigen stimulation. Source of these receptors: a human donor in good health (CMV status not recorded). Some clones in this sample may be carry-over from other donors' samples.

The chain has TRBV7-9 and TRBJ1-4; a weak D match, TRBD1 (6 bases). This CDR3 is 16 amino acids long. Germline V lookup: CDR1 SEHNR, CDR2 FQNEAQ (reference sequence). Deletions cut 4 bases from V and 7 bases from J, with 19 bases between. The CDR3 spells CASSSYQGRATEKLFF. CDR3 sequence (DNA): TGTGCCAGCAGCTCATATCAGGGGAGGGCGACTGAAAAACTGTTTTTT.

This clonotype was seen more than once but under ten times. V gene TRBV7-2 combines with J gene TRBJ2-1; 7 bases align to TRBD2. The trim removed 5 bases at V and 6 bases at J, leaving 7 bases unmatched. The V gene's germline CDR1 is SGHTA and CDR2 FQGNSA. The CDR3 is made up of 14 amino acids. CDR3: CASSSRDYFNEQFF. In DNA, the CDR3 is TGTGCCAGCAGCAGCCGGGACTACTTCAATGAGCAGTTCTTC. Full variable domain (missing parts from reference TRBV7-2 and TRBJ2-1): GAGVSQSPSNKVTEKGKDVELRCDPISGHTALYWYRQSLGQGLEFLIYFQGNSAPDKSGLPSDRFSAERTGGSVSTLTIQRTQQEDSAVYLCASSSRDYFNEQFFGPGTRLTVL.

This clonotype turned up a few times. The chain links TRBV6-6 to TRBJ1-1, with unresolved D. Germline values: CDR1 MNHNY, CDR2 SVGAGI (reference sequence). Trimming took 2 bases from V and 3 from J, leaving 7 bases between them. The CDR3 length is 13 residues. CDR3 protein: CASSYNRHTEAFF. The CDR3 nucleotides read TGTGCCAGCAGTTACAACAGACACACTGAAGCTTTCTTT.

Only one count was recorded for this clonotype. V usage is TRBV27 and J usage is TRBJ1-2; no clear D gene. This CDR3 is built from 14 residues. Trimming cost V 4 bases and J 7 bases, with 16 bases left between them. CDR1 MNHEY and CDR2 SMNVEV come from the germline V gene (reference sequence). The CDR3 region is CASSSPDPTAGYTF. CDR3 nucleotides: TGTGCCAGCAGTTCCCCGGACCCCACGGCTGGCTACACCTTC.

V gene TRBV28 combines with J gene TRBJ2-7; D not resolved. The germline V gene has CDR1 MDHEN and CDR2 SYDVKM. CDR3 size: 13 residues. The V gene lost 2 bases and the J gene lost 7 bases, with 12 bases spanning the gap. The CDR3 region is CASSLNTGWEQYF. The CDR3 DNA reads TGTGCCAGCAGTTTAAATACCGGGTGGGAGCAGTACTTC. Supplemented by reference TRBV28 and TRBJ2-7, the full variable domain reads DVKVTQSSRYLVKRTGEKVFLECVQDMDHENMFWYRQDPGLGLRLIYFSYDVKMKEKGDIPEGYSVSREKKERFSLILESASTNQTSMYLCASSLNTGWEQYFGPGTRLTVT.

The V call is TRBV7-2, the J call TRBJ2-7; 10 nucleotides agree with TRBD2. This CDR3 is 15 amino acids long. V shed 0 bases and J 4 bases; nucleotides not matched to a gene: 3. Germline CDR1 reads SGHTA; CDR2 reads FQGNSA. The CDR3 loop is CASSLAPSGSYEQYF. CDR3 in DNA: TGTGCCAGCAGCTTAGCCCCTAGCGGGAGTTACGAGCAGTACTTC.

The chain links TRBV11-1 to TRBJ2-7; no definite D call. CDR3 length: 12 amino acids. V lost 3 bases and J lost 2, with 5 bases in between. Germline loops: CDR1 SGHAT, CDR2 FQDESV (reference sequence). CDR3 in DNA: TGTGCCAGCAGCTTTAGTCCCTACGAGCAGTACTTC. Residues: CASSFSPYEQYF.

The CDR3 reads CASSIGTTGELFF. DNA of the CDR3: TGTGCCAGTAGTATTGGCACAACCGGGGAGCTGTTTTTT. This sequence joins TRBV19 and TRBJ2-2, with no clear D. V was cut by 3 bases and J by 5 bases, with 7 bases left in between. Germline CDR1 LNHDA, CDR2 SQIVND (reference sequence). There are 13 residues in the CDR3.

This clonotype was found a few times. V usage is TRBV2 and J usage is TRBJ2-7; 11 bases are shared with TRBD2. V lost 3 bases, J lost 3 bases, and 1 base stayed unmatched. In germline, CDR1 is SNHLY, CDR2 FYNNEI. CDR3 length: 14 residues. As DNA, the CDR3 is TGTGCCAGCAGTGAGGGACTAGCGGACTACGAGCAGTACTTC. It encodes CASSEGLADYEQYF. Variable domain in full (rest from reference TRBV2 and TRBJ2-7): EPEVTQTPSHQVTQMGQEVILRCVPISNHLYFYWYRQILGQKVEFLVSFYNNEISEKSEIFDDQFSVERPDGSNFTLKIRSTKLEDSAMYFCASSEGLADYEQYFGPGTRLTVT.

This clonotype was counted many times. The CDR3 spells CASTPGGGSYNEQFF. As DNA, the CDR3 is TGTGCCAGTACCCCCGGAGGGGGCTCCTACAATGAGCAGTTCTTC. The chain joins TRBV19 to TRBJ2-1; D tentatively fits TRBD1 or TRBD2 (6 bases each). The germline V gene encodes CDR1 LNHDA and CDR2 SQIVND (reference sequence). The CDR3 spans 15 residues. V was cut by 7 bases and J by 0 bases, with 13 bases left in between.

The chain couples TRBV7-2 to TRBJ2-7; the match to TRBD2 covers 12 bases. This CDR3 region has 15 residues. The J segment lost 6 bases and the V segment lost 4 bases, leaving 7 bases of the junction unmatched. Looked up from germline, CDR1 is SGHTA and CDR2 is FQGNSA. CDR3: CASSSRTSGTSEQYF. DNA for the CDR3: TGTGCCAGCAGCTCACGGACTAGCGGGACCTCCGAGCAGTACTTC.

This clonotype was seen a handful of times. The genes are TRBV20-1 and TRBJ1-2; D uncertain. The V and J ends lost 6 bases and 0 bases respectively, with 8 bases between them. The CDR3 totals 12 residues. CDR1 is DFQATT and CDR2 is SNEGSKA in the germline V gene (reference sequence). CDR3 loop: CSAETPNYGYTF. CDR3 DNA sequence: TGCAGTGCAGAGACACCTAACTATGGCTACACCTTC.

The CDR3 is CASSYPGTTPEAFF. The CDR3 DNA sequence: TGTGCCAGCAGTTATCCAGGGACGACCCCTGAAGCTTTCTTT. This chain connects TRBV6-2 or TRBV6-3 to TRBJ1-1; a possible D gene is TRBD1 (5 bases). The germline gives CDR1 MNHEY, CDR2 SVGEGT. The CDR3 runs 14 residues. Trimming removed 3 bases at V and 6 bases at J, with 14 bases between.

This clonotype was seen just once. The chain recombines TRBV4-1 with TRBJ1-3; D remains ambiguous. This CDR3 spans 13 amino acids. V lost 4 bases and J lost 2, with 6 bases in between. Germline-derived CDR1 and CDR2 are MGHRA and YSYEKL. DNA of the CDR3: TGCGCCAGCAGCCTAGGAACTGGAAACACCATATATTTT. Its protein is CASSLGTGNTIYF.

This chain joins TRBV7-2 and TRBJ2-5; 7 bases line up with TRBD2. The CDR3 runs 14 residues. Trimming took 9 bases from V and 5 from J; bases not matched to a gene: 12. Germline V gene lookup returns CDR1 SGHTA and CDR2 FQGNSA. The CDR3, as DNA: TGTGCCAGTTCATTTCGCGGGAGAGTTGAGACCCAGTACTTC. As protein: CASSFRGRVETQYF.

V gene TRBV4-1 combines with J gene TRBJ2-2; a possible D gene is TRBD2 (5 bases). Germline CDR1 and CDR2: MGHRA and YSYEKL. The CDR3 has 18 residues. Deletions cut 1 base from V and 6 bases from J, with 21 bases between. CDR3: CASSQVRSGVGASGELFF. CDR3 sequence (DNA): TGCGCCAGCAGCCAAGTGAGGAGCGGAGTAGGCGCTTCCGGGGAGCTGTTTTTT.

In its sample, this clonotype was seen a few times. Here the CDR3 reads CASSLPGTDYEQYF. Here the CDR3 DNA reads TGTGCCAGCAGTTTACCCGGGACAGACTACGAGCAGTACTTC. V and J are TRBV28 and TRBJ2-7; TRBD1 matches at 7 bases. Trimming cost V 2 bases and J 3 bases; bases outside gene matches: 4. This CDR3 region has 14 residues. The germline gives CDR1 MDHEN, CDR2 SYDVKM.

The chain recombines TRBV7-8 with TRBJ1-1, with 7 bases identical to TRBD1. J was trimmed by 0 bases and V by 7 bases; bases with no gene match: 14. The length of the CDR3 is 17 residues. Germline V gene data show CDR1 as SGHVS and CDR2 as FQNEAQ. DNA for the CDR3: TGTGCCAGCATCCGTAAAACGACAGGGAGATTGAACACTGAAGCTTTCTTT. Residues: CASIRKTTGRLNTEAFF. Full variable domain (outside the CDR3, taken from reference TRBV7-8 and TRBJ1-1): GAGVSQSPRYKVAKRGQDVALRCDPISGHVSLFWYQQALGQGPEFLTYFQNEAQLDKSGLPSDRFFAERPEGSVSTLKIQRTQQEDSAVYLCASIRKTTGRLNTEAFFGQGTRLTVV.

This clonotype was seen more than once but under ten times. The CDR3 DNA sequence: TGTGCCAGCAGCCCTGACAGGACAGAAGCTTTCTTT. Its protein product is CASSPDRTEAFF. The V and J genes are TRBV12-3 or TRBV12-4 and TRBJ1-1; possibly TRBD1 for D (6 bases). The V end was cut by 6 bases, the J end by 8 bases, with 13 bases between. CDR3 length: 12 residues.

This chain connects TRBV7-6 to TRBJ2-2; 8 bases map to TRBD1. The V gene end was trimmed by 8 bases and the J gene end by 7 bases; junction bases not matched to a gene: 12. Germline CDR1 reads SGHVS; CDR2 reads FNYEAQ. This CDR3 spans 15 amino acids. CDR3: CASSNEPGGYGELFF. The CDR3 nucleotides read TGTGCCAGCTCCAATGAGCCAGGGGGCTACGGGGAGCTGTTTTTT.

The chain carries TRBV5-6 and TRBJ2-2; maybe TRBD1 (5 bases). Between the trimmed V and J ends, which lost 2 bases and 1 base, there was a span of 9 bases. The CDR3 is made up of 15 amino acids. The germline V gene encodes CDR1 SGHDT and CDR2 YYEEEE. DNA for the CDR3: TGTGCCAGCAGCTTTCCAGGACAGAACACCGGGGAGCTGTTTTTT. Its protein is CASSFPGQNTGELFF. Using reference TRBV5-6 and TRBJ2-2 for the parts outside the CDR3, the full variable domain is DAGVTQSPTHLIKTRGQQVTLRCSPKSGHDTVSWYQQALGQGPQFIFQYYEEEERQRGNFPDRFSGHQFPNYSSELNVNALLLGDSALYLCASSFPGQNTGELFFGEGSRLTVL.

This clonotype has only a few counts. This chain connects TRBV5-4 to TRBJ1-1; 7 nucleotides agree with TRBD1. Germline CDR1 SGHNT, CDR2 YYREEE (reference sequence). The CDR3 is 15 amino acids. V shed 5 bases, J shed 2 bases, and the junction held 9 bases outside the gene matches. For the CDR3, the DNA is TGTGCCAGCAGGCAACTCGGGACAGACAACACTGAAGCTTTCTTT. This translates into CASRQLGTDNTEAFF.

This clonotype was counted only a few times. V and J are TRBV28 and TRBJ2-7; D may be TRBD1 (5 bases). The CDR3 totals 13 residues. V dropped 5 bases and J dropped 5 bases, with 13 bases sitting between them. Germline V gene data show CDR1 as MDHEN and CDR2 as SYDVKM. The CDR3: CASSPTGFHEQYF. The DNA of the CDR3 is TGTGCCAGCAGTCCCACAGGATTTCACGAGCAGTACTTC.

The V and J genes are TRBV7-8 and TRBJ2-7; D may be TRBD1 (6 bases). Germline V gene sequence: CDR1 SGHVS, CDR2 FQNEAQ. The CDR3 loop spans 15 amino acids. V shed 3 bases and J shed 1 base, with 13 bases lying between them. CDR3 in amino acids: CASSFPEQGSYEQYF. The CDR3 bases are TGTGCCAGCAGCTTCCCGGAACAGGGATCCTACGAGCAGTACTTC. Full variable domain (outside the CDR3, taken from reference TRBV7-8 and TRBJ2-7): GAGVSQSPRYKVAKRGQDVALRCDPISGHVSLFWYQQALGQGPEFLTYFQNEAQLDKSGLPSDRFFAERPEGSVSTLKIQRTQQEDSAVYLCASSFPEQGSYEQYFGPGTRLTVT.

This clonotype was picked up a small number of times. The CDR3, as DNA: TGTGCCAGCAGCTTAGACCCACAGGGGGCGGGTGGCTACACCTTC. The encoded protein is CASSLDPQGAGGYTF. V is TRBV7-2 and J is TRBJ1-2; 9 nucleotides line up with TRBD1. Germline V gene sequence: CDR1 SGHTA, CDR2 FQGNSA. The length of the CDR3 is 15 residues. Trimming at V came to 1 base and at J to 7 bases, leaving 7 bases not matched to a gene.

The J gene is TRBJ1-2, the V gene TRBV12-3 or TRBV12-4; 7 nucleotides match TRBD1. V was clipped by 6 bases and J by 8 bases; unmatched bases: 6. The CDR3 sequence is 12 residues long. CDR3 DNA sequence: TGTGCCAGCAGCCTAGGGGGCGCCGGCTACACCTTC. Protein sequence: CASSLGGAGYTF.

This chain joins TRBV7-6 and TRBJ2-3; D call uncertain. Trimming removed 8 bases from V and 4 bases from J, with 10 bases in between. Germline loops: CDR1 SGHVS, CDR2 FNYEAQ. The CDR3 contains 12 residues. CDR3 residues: CASSYYADTQYF. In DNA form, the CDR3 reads TGTGCCAGCTCCTACTACGCAGATACGCAGTATTTT.